This TCR beta chain was recovered during a study of blood T cell repertoires in COVID-19. The repertoire was sequenced with immunoSEQ multiplex PCR; TCRdb's copy has only in-frame clones and lacks some. The table records around 46,000 clones, approximately 80% of them present only once. The specimen was peripheral blood. The sequence was collected from a man in his 70s with acute or convalescent COVID-19.

DNA for the CDR3: TGTGCCAGCAGTCTAACCTCAGGGAATAAGGTCTATGGCTACACCTTC. It specifies CASSLTSGNKVYGYTF. The chain couples TRBV7-2 to TRBJ1-2; D might be TRBD1 (5 bases). V lost 6 bases, J lost 4 bases, and 21 bases lay in between. This CDR3 has 16 residues. CDR1 SGHTA and CDR2 FQGNSA come from the germline V gene.